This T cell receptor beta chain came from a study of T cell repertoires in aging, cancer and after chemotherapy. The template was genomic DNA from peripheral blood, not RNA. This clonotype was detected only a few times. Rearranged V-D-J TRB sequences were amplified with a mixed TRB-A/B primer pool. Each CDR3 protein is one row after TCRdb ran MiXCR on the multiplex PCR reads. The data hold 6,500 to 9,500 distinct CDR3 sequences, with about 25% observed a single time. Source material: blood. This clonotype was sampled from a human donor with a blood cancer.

CDR3 nucleotides: TGTGCCAGCAGCTTAGCGCCAGCGGGGGGGATGAATGAGCAGTTCTTC. Translated: CASSLAPAGGMNEQFF. The chain carries TRBV7-2 and TRBJ2-1; TRBD2 agrees at 10 bases. V shed 0 bases and J 7 bases; nucleotides not matched to a gene: 6. Germline-derived CDR1 and CDR2 are SGHTA and FQGNSA. The CDR3 is made up of 16 amino acids.